This T cell receptor beta chain was profiled in a study of T cell changes during pregnancy in multiple sclerosis. The germline V and J ends were trimmed by 5 bases and 0 bases, with 10 bases remaining between them. Germline V gene data show CDR1 as LNHDA and CDR2 as SQIVND (reference sequence). The CDR3 has 14 amino acids. The repertoire was sequenced with immunoSEQ multiplex PCR; TCRdb's copy has only in-frame clones and lacks some. Found here are around 74,000 clones, approximately 90% of them singletons; the top ten hold about 3.5%. This TCR derives from a female donor with multiple sclerosis, enrolled in a pregnancy study. V gene TRBV19 combines with J gene TRBJ1-1; D gene unclear. The sample was peripheral blood, taken before pregnancy. DNA of the CDR3: TGTGCCAGTAGTGCGTCCACCTTGAACACTGAAGCTTTCTTT. It is translated as CASSASTLNTEAFF.